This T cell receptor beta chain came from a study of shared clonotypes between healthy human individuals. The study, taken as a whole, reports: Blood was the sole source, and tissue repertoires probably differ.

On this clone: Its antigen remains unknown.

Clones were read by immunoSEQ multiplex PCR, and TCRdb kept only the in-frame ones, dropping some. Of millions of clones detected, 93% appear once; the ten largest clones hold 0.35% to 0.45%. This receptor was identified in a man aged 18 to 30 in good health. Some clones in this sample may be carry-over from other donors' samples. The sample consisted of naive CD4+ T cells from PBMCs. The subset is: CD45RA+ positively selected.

This CDR3 is CASSLTGSDNEQFF. Here the CDR3 DNA reads TGTGCCAGCAGCTTAACAGGGTCCGACAATGAGCAGTTCTTC. V is TRBV7-9 and J is TRBJ2-1; maybe TRBD1 (6 bases). CDR3 length: 14 residues. The V gene's germline CDR1 is SEHNR and CDR2 FQNEAQ (reference sequence). V lost 2 bases and J lost 5, with 10 bases in between. Full variable domain (outside the CDR3, taken from reference TRBV7-9 and TRBJ2-1): DTGVSQNPRHKITKRGQNVTFRCDPISEHNRLYWYRQTLGQGPEFLTYFQNEAQLEKSRLLSDRFSAERPKGSFSTLEIQRTEQGDSAMYLCASSLTGSDNEQFFGPGTRLTVL.